This T cell receptor beta chain was recovered during a study of multiple sclerosis patients with progressive multifocal leukoencephalopathy (dated by TCRdb to between 2018 and 2020). Broadly, across the study: Peripheral T and B cells were examined in MS patients who developed PML (4 under natalizumab, 1 after alemtuzumab) and in treated patients who did not develop PML. Two natalizumab-treated patients who later developed PML were followed longitudinally from before therapy through 6 and 12 months to PML onset. The goal was to find JC virus-specific or public T-cell expansions that arose at the time of PML onset. Paper-wide results and their limitations: Given the small, descriptive cohort, it remained unclear whether the study findings reflect JC virus infection or general immunocompromise. Less diverse TRB repertoires in most PML patients were suggested by lower normalized Shannon entropy, whereas values near 1 were observed in the natalizumab-treated controls. Only PML patients had TRB clones above 0.5% frequency, but the clones expanded at PML onset were already present before and during natalizumab therapy. The analysis covered only peripheral blood, although cerebrospinal fluid or brain lymphocytes might be more informative for natalizumab-associated PML. When PML developed, no shared TRBV or TRBJ gene usage and no preferred TRBV-TRBJ pairings were found.

As regards this clone: It lacks a known antigen. No base-level quality is on record; no much larger clone is a single base apart.

Taken with the paper, the label for time point translates to: time of PML onset. This sample's treatment or condition label indicates: on natalizumab therapy at sampling. PML was diagnosed from clinical and MRI findings and confirmed by detection of JC virus DNA in cerebrospinal fluid. In the natalizumab-treated patients, PML was found to develop after between about 15 and 56 months of natalizumab therapy. Every listed patient had received interferon beta before, and every PML patient was female. T3 blood samples were collected at the time of PML onset. Ficoll-Hypaque density gradient centrifugation was used to isolate peripheral blood mononuclear cells. Amplification of TRB CDR3 regions from genomic DNA was performed at survey-level depth using the immunoSEQ two-step multiplex PCR. Synthetic inline TR CDR3 controls covering all V-J pairings were spiked into each PCR to estimate template counts and remove amplification bias. Reads went through processing to reduce amplification and sequencing bias, and quantification was done against synthetic TR CDR3 analogs. The paper's processing steps were these. Raw data were processed in ImmunoSEQ Analyzer, with out-of-frame sequences and CDR3s containing stop codons removed, and gene names were assigned according to IMGT nomenclature. Normalized Shannon entropy, defined as 1 minus Pielou's evenness, served as the summary measure of repertoire diversity. TRB sequences were considered identical only when V gene, J gene and CDR3 were shared. Public PML clonotypes were defined as CDR3s shared by two or more PML-onset samples but absent from earlier samples, from controls, and from public databases. CDR3 amino acid composition by position was analyzed with Skylign using the observed count method. TCRdb's version of the immuneACCESS table is confined to in-frame rearrangements and falls short of the full clone set. An unresolved V gene accounts for under half of the shortfall where checked; the remainder is of unknown origin. V and J calls plus clone size are reproduced from that table; the DNA served to infer D and trimming. This sample has some 30,000 clones in its table, and approximately 89% of those were observed once. Roughly 12% of the sample is taken by the ten largest.

The sequence derives from a woman between 25 and 40 years old with progressive multifocal leukoencephalopathy. Material: PBMCs, obtained from a patient treated with natalizumab.

For the CDR3, the sequence is CASSLVSLARETQYF. The sequenced DNA: TGTGCCAGCAGCTTAGTTAGTCTAGCGAGAGAGACCCAGTACTTC. The chain joins TRBV7-9 to TRBJ2-5; the best D guess is TRBD2, with 6 bases matching. Relative to germline, V is 1 base shorter and J is 4 bases shorter, with 13 bases between their ends. The CDR3 starts with the cysteine, ends with the phenylalanine, and has 15 residues. The retained sequence is limited to the CDR3, 45 bases, with the frame set at the first base. The CDR1 and CDR2 encoded by the germline V gene (reference sequence) are SEHNR and FQNEAQ.